Below, one TCR beta chain is given with its context. Antigen unknown. The CDR3 runs to 16 residues. CDR1 is LNHDA, CDR2 SQIVND, per germline (reference sequence). Trimming removed 6 bases from V and 4 bases from J; junction bases left unmatched: 12. Primers for the PCR totalled 60 Vbeta and 13 Jbeta. Sequencing used immunoSEQ multiplex PCR; TCRdb keeps in-frame clones, though not all of them. The top ten hold 1.9% of the sample, which has some 190,000 clones, 80% seen once. This entry belongs to a study of cytomegalovirus exposure and HLA in healthy donors. Study-level results: The majority of TCR sequences were rare, yet some public TCRs appeared in many donors.

The V and J genes are TRBV19 and TRBJ1-2, with 9 bases identical to TRBD1. The sequenced material came from PBMCs. The clonotype comes from a woman in her twenties or thirties in good health and CMV-seronegative. Written as DNA, the CDR3 is TGTGCCAGTAGCCGATCCCGGCTGGGACAGGGCTATGGCTACACCTTC. Translated: CASSRSRLGQGYGYTF.